The entry below describes one TCR beta chain. This specimen comes from a study of CD8+ T cells in alopecia areata. Reverse transcribed after extraction, RNA yielded cDNA as the sequencing template. Generated by immunoSEQ multiplex PCR, the TCRdb table keeps only in-frame clones and is missing some. The sample holds about 110,000 clones, roughly 64% seen once. V was clipped by 0 bases and J by 3 bases; unmatched bases: 4. The CDR3 contains 15 residues. Germline V gene data show CDR1 as SGHTA and CDR2 as FQGTGA. This chain joins TRBV7-3 and TRBJ1-2; TRBD1 agrees at 7 bases. This clonotype was obtained from a human donor in good health. Input material: CD8+ T cells sorted from blood. The CDR3, as DNA: TGTGCCAGCAGCTTAACAGGGCAGGGGGACTATGGCTACACCTTC. It translates to CASSLTGQGDYGYTF. Combining the CDR3 with reference TRBV7-3 and TRBJ1-2 gives the whole variable domain GAGVSQTPSNKVTEKGKYVELRCDPISGHTALYWYRQSLGQGPEFLIYFQGTGAADDSGLPNDRFFAVRPEGSVSTLKIQRTERGDSAVYLCASSLTGQGDYGYTFGSGTRLTVV.